This T cell receptor beta chain stems from a study of CD8+CD57+ T cells in acquired aplastic anemia. Study-wide background: Mean DNA quantity obtained from sorted CD4+ and CD8+ cells was 2.5 to 4 ug.

The patients chosen for sequencing had shown expansion of CD8+CD57+ cells (detected by flow cytometry). As a group, the patients uniformly had severe acquired aplastic anemia. Template material for TCR beta VDJ and CDR3 profiling consisted of genomic DNA. TCRdb reprocessed the reads with MiXCR, giving one entry per CDR3 protein. This sample has about 180,000 distinct CDR3 sequences, with 48% found just once. Points from the study as a whole: Patients and controls shared 25 to 30 CD8+ CDR3 sequences, which appeared highly expressed in patients and within their immunodominant clones.

In regard to this clonotype: Its matching antigen is unknown.

There are 16 residues in the CDR3. V dropped 3 bases and J dropped 4; count of bases not matched to a gene: 8. Germline V gene lookup returns CDR1 LGHNA and CDR2 YSLEER. This chain connects TRBV4-3 to TRBJ1-2, with 10 bases fitting TRBD1. Sample: sorted CD4+, CD8+, or CD8+CD57+ T cells (not recorded which) from PBMCs. The source of this sequence is a human donor with aplastic anemia. CDR3 loop: CASSHTGTGAGYGYTF. DNA of the CDR3: TGCGCCAGCAGCCATACCGGGACAGGGGCGGGCTATGGCTACACCTTC.